One T cell receptor (beta chain) is described in this entry. This entry is derived from a study of blood T cell repertoires in COVID-19. Across the study: COVID-19 samples collected from the United States, Italy and Spain covered acute and convalescent phases.

Data came from immunoSEQ multiplex PCR; TCRdb stores just in-frame clones and leaves some out. The sample contains about 180,000 clones, about nine tenths of which appear only once. This CDR3 comprises 14 residues. The germline CDR1 and CDR2 sequences are SGHNT and YYREEE (reference sequence). The V end was cut by 3 bases, the J end by 2 bases, with 12 bases between. This receptor was obtained from a woman between 25 and 40 years old with acute or convalescent COVID-19. Sequencing was performed on peripheral blood. V is TRBV5-4 and J is TRBJ2-7; TRBD2 might be the D (5 bases). In DNA, the CDR3 is TGTGCCAGCAGCTCGACCCTGAGGGCCTACGAGCAGTACTTC. It specifies CASSSTLRAYEQYF. Based on the CDR3 plus reference TRBV5-4 and TRBJ2-7, the full variable domain is ETGVTQSPTHLIKTRGQQVTLRCSSQSGHNTVSWYQQALGQGPQFIFQYYREEENGRGNFPPRFSGLQFPNYSSELNVNALELDDSALYLCASSSTLRAYEQYFGPGTRLTVT.